What follows are 22 T cell receptor beta chains derived from one specimen sequenced in a study of beta chain features in type 1 diabetes. Expressed TCRB transcripts were sequenced because the entire RNA isolate underwent reverse transcription. Repertoires were generated with immunoSEQ multiplex PCR, while TCRdb's copy carries only in-frame clones and drops some. The data show 240,000 or so clones, approximately 70% seen once. Input material: naive CD4+ T cells from blood. The receptor source for this set is a young man in good health.

The chain recombines TRBV7-9 with TRBJ2-7; TRBD2 agrees at 8 bases. The CDR3 totals 16 residues. Germline V lookup: CDR1 SEHNR, CDR2 FQNEAQ (reference sequence). V was pared by 1 base and J by 0 bases, with 5 bases of the junction left unmatched. The CDR3 reads CASSLGGGRPSYEQYF. CDR3 DNA sequence: TGTGCCAGCAGCTTAGGTGGCGGGAGGCCCTCCTACGAGCAGTACTTC. Based on the CDR3 plus reference TRBV7-9 and TRBJ2-7, the full variable domain is DTGVSQNPRHKITKRGQNVTFRCDPISEHNRLYWYRQTLGQGPEFLTYFQNEAQLEKSRLLSDRFSAERPKGSFSTLEIQRTEQGDSAMYLCASSLGGGRPSYEQYFGPGTRLTVT.

This chain links TRBV29-1 with TRBJ2-7, with 9 positions matching TRBD2. Germline CDR1 reads SQVTM; CDR2 reads ANQGSEA. V shed 7 bases, J shed 0 bases, and the junction held 7 bases outside the gene matches. The CDR3 consists of 14 residues. The CDR3 nucleotides read TGCAGCGGTTATAGCGGGAGTGGCTCCTACGAGCAGTACTTC. Translation: CSGYSGSGSYEQYF.

This clone was observed once. The CDR3 sequence is CASSQEGLGGTDTQYF. The CDR3 DNA sequence: TGTGCCAGCAGCCAAGAAGGGCTGGGAGGCACAGATACGCAGTATTTT. The genes are TRBV4-2 and TRBJ2-3; TRBD2 is a possible D gene (5 bases). The germline V and J ends were trimmed by 0 bases and 1 base, with 11 bases remaining between them. Germline V CDR1 and CDR2: LGHNA, YNFKEQ. CDR3 size: 16 residues.

The J gene is TRBJ2-5, the V gene TRBV9; 9 bases are shared with TRBD2. V lost 4 bases to trimming and J lost 5 bases; unmatched junction nucleotides: 9. From germline, CDR1 is SGDLS and CDR2 YYNGEE. This CDR3 comprises 15 residues. CDR3 coding DNA: TGTGCCAGCAGCCAGCGGGGGGCCCTCCCGGAGACCCAGTACTTC. This translates into CASSQRGALPETQYF.

CDR3 DNA: TGTGCCAGCAGCCAAGTTGGGACTAGCGGGCAAGAGACCCAGTACTTC. Protein: CASSQVGTSGQETQYF. V usage is TRBV14 and J usage is TRBJ2-5; 12 positions agree with TRBD2. The V segment lost 1 base and the J segment 2 bases; nucleotides outside the gene matches: 2. This CDR3 spans 16 amino acids. The germline gives CDR1 SGHDN, CDR2 FVKESK.

This clone was recorded a few times. CDR3 coding DNA: TGTGCCAGCAGCCAAAGAGGGATTAGCTCTGGGGCCAACGTCCTGACTTTC. Translation gives CASSQRGISSGANVLTF. The V and J genes are TRBV14 and TRBJ2-6; tentative D call: TRBD2 (5 bases). Germline V gives CDR1 SGHDN, CDR2 FVKESK. V lost 2 bases and J 0 bases, leaving 11 bases between the germline ends. The CDR3 sequence is 17 residues long.

This clone was recorded a few times. This chain connects TRBV4-2 to TRBJ1-2, with 7 bases aligning to TRBD1. V lost 0 bases and J lost 4; bases outside the gene matches: 5. The CDR3 extends over 15 amino acids. Germline V lookup: CDR1 LGHNA, CDR2 YNFKEQ. The CDR3 here is CASSQDRDSIYGYTF. DNA for the CDR3: TGTGCCAGCAGCCAAGATAGGGACAGCATCTATGGCTACACCTTC.

The chain joins TRBV14 to TRBJ2-5, with 8 bases fitting TRBD2. This CDR3 comprises 15 residues. Germline V lookup: CDR1 SGHDN, CDR2 FVKESK. V lost 7 bases and J lost 1; bases outside the gene matches: 8. The CDR3 spells CASTVTSDRQETQYF. CDR3 sequence (DNA): TGTGCCAGCACCGTGACTAGCGACCGCCAAGAGACCCAGTACTTC. Based on the CDR3 plus reference TRBV14 and TRBJ2-5, the full variable domain is EAGVTQFPSHSVIEKGQTVTLRCDPISGHDNLYWYRRVMGKEIKFLLHFVKESKQDESGMPNNRFLAERTGGTYSTLKVQPAELEDSGVYFCASTVTSDRQETQYFGPGTRLLVL.

The chain has TRBV5-1 and TRBJ2-7; D could derive from TRBD1 or TRBD2 (5 bases each). This CDR3 contains 15 residues. Germline V lookup: CDR1 SGHRS, CDR2 YFSETQ. The V and J ends lost 0 bases and 0 bases respectively, with 10 bases between them. CDR3 sequence reads: CASSLAGTDSYEQYF. CDR3 coding DNA: TGCGCCAGCAGCTTGGCCGGGACGGACTCCTACGAGCAGTACTTC.

In its sample, this clone was seen a few times. V and J are TRBV28 and TRBJ2-7; no reliable D call. Trimming shortened V by 3 bases and J by 7 bases, and 22 bases separated the two germline ends. This CDR3 is 16 amino acids long. CDR1 is MDHEN, CDR2 SYDVKM, per germline. In DNA form, the CDR3 reads TGTGCCAGCAGTTTGGGATCCGGGCCCCCAGTTGGGGAGCAGTACTTC. Protein sequence: CASSLGSGPPVGEQYF.

The chain has TRBV29-1 and TRBJ2-3; D is perhaps TRBD2 (5 bases). Per the germline V gene, CDR1 is SQVTM and CDR2 is ANQGSEA. This CDR3 has 12 amino acids. V lost 8 bases and J 3 bases, leaving 12 bases between the germline ends. The CDR3 DNA sequence: TGCAGCTTCCGAGGGCAAACAGATACGCAGTATTTT. It specifies CSFRGQTDTQYF.

This clone was observed once. This CDR3 is also generated by other DNA sequences in the sample. The rearrangement links TRBV4-3 to TRBJ1-5; D call uncertain. This CDR3 spans 15 amino acids. Germline lookup yields CDR1 LGHNA and CDR2 YSLEER. Trimming removed 0 bases at V and 0 bases at J, with 6 bases between. CDR3 sequence (DNA): TGCGCCAGCAGCCAAGATGGGCATAGCAATCAGCCCCAGCATTTT. This gives the protein CASSQDGHSNQPQHF.

V gene TRBV5-6 combines with J gene TRBJ1-4; a weak D match, TRBD1 (6 bases). CDR3 length equals 14 residues. CDR1 SGHDT and CDR2 YYEEEE come from the germline V gene. V was clipped by 4 bases and J by 8 bases, with 15 bases between them. The CDR3 sequence is CASSPSHGGEKLFF. The DNA for the CDR3 is TGTGCCAGCAGCCCCAGCCACGGGGGCGAAAAACTGTTTTTT. The full variable domain, in which reference TRBV5-6 and TRBJ1-4 provide the parts outside the CDR3, is DAGVTQSPTHLIKTRGQQVTLRCSPKSGHDTVSWYQQALGQGPQFIFQYYEEEERQRGNFPDRFSGHQFPNYSSELNVNALLLGDSALYLCASSPSHGGEKLFFGSGTQLSVL.

This chain uses TRBV10-3 with TRBJ2-7; 7 nucleotides agree with TRBD1. Germline loops: CDR1 ENHRY, CDR2 SYGVKD. CDR3 size: 13 residues. J lost 0 bases, V lost 4 bases, and 0 bases had no gene match. The CDR3 sequence: CAISGDSSYEQYF. The DNA of the CDR3 is TGTGCCATCAGTGGGGACAGCTCCTACGAGCAGTACTTC.

The chain has TRBV6-1 and TRBJ2-7; no clear D. The V and J ends lost 9 bases and 1 base respectively, with 16 bases between them. This CDR3 region has 14 residues. Germline V gene lookup returns CDR1 MNHNS and CDR2 SASEGT. Here the CDR3 reads CASFGRQVSYEQYF. CDR3 coding DNA: TGTGCCAGTTTCGGACGTCAAGTATCCTACGAGCAGTACTTC.

This clone has more than one count but fewer than ten. This sequence joins TRBV30 and TRBJ2-4; D is ambiguous. CDR1 GTSNPN and CDR2 SVGIG come from the germline V gene (reference sequence). The CDR3 is 12 amino acids. V lost 2 bases, J lost 4 bases, and 6 bases lay in between. The CDR3 DNA reads TGTGCCTGGAGTACACAGAAAAACATTCAGTACTTC. Encoded protein: CAWSTQKNIQYF.

CDR3 sequence reads: CASSFSHKDIQYF. In DNA form, the CDR3 reads TGTGCCAGCAGTTTTTCCCATAAGGACATTCAGTACTTC. The chain uses TRBV27 and TRBJ2-4; no clear D gene. This CDR3 is 13 amino acids long. The germline CDR1 and CDR2 sequences are MNHEY and SMNVEV (reference sequence). V lost 3 bases and J lost 8, with 11 bases in between.

The CDR3, as DNA: TGTGCCTGGAGCCGAGTAAGGCAGTACTTC. Encoded protein: CAWSRVRQYF. The chain combines TRBV30 with TRBJ2-7, with D unclear. This CDR3 comprises 10 residues. The germline gives CDR1 GTSNPN, CDR2 SVGIG (reference sequence). V lost 3 bases and J 9 bases, leaving 9 bases between the germline ends.

This clone was found a few times. The J gene is TRBJ2-3, the V gene TRBV10-3; 7 bases match TRBD1. Germline V gene sequence: CDR1 ENHRY, CDR2 SYGVKD. V shed 7 bases and J 4 bases; nucleotides not matched to a gene: 5. This CDR3 has 13 residues. The chain's CDR3 is CAITTDRADTQYF. CDR3 sequence (DNA): TGTGCCATCACTACAGACAGGGCAGATACGCAGTATTTT.

The chain combines TRBV6-5 with TRBJ2-3; D possibly matches TRBD1 or TRBD2 (5 bases each). The CDR3 consists of 14 residues. CDR1 is MNHEY, CDR2 SVGAGI, per germline. V lost 4 bases and J 2 bases, leaving 10 bases between the germline ends. CDR3 sequence (DNA): TGTGCCAGCAGTTCGGGACCTAACACAGATACGCAGTATTTT. Residues: CASSSGPNTDTQYF.

This clone was seen a handful of times. V gene TRBV9 combines with J gene TRBJ1-4; 7 bases match TRBD1. CDR1 is SGDLS and CDR2 is YYNGEE in the germline V gene. The CDR3 extends over 16 amino acids. The trim removed 3 bases at V and 8 bases at J, leaving 13 bases unmatched. Written as DNA, the CDR3 is TGTGCCAGCAGCGGAACGACAGGGAAGGTTGGAGAAAAACTGTTTTTT. This translates into CASSGTTGKVGEKLFF.

A remark on this clone: Within the sample, other DNA sequences also encode this same CDR3. The rearrangement uses TRBV7-2 and TRBJ2-3, with D possibly TRBD2 on 6 matching bases. With 2 bases removed from V and 2 bases from J, the gap between germline ends came to 11 bases. Germline V gives CDR1 SGHTA, CDR2 FQGNSA. The CDR3 runs 15 residues. For the CDR3, the DNA is TGTGCCAGCAGCTTACGTGGGAGGAACACAGATACGCAGTATTTT. This sequence encodes CASSLRGRNTDTQYF.